These T cell receptor beta chains were read from a single sample in a study of CD8 T cells in ankylosing spondylitis. TCRdb independently ran MiXCR on the 5' RACE reads; one entry per CDR3 protein. This sample has 350,000 to 550,000 distinct CDR3 sequences, with more than 25% found just once. Specimen: blood, either unsorted or a sorted T cell fraction (not recorded which). The origin of the receptors is a male donor with ankylosing spondylitis. The CDR3 runs from the conserved cysteine through the conserved F or W. The D gene is left open where the match is weak. Clone size is given for some rows only: seen once, a few or many times, or a class if the clone is expanded.

D gene: TRBD1; J gene: TRBJ1-1; clone size: NA; V gene: TRBV27; CDR3 length: 14; CDR3 protein: CASMMTGFDTEAFF
D gene: NA; J gene: TRBJ1-1; clone size: NA; V gene: TRBV12-3/TRBV12-4; CDR3 length: 14; CDR3 protein: CASSSRTVNTEAFF
D gene: NA; J gene: TRBJ2-3; clone size: NA; V gene: TRBV25-1; CDR3 length: 16; CDR3 protein: CASSESGRDTMDTQYF
D gene: TRBD2; J gene: TRBJ2-1; clone size: NA; V gene: TRBV5-1; CDR3 length: 15; CDR3 protein: CASIAGGSSYNEQFF
D gene: NA; J gene: TRBJ2-3; clone size: few; V gene: TRBV12-3/TRBV12-4; CDR3 length: 14; CDR3 protein: CASSFRWEIDTQYF
D gene: TRBD2; J gene: TRBJ2-1; clone size: NA; V gene: TRBV5-5; CDR3 length: 16; CDR3 protein: CASSLVSSGIYNEQFF
D gene: NA; J gene: TRBJ2-3; clone size: few; V gene: TRBV24-1; CDR3 length: 13; CDR3 protein: CATSVRASDTQYF
D gene: NA; J gene: TRBJ1-5; clone size: NA; V gene: TRBV6-2/TRBV6-3; CDR3 length: 13; CDR3 protein: CASSQPGYQPQHF
D gene: NA; J gene: TRBJ1-2; clone size: many; V gene: TRBV12-3/TRBV12-4; CDR3 length: 13; CDR3 protein: CASSFNSMTGYTF
D gene: TRBD2; J gene: TRBJ2-5; clone size: few; V gene: TRBV5-6; CDR3 length: 16; CDR3 protein: CASSPTGTSGSETQYF
D gene: NA; J gene: TRBJ1-1; clone size: NA; V gene: TRBV11-2; CDR3 length: 12; CDR3 protein: CASSRRDAEAFF
D gene: TRBD2; J gene: TRBJ2-1; clone size: NA; V gene: TRBV20-1; CDR3 length: 15; CDR3 protein: CSAPPPPSGYNEQFF
D gene: TRBD1; J gene: TRBJ1-2; clone size: NA; V gene: TRBV24-1; CDR3 length: 15; CDR3 protein: CATSDPTGGDYGYTF
D gene: TRBD1; J gene: TRBJ1-2; clone size: NA; V gene: TRBV20-1; CDR3 length: 15; CDR3 protein: CSARDPTGETYGYTF
D gene: TRBD2; J gene: TRBJ2-1; clone size: NA; V gene: TRBV20-1; CDR3 length: 13; CDR3 protein: CSAGTSVTNEQFF
D gene: NA; J gene: TRBJ2-1; clone size: once; V gene: TRBV29-1; CDR3 length: 12; CDR3 protein: CSVEQGVSEQFF
D gene: NA; J gene: TRBJ2-5; clone size: NA; V gene: TRBV5-1; CDR3 length: 14; CDR3 protein: CASSLDGSAETQYF
D gene: NA; J gene: TRBJ2-3; clone size: many; V gene: TRBV4-2; CDR3 length: 16; CDR3 protein: CASSQDQPSGTDTQYF
D gene: TRBD2; J gene: TRBJ2-1; clone size: NA; V gene: TRBV7-9; CDR3 length: 16; CDR3 protein: CASSLGLAGEENEQFF
D gene: NA; J gene: TRBJ2-7; clone size: NA; V gene: TRBV5-1; CDR3 length: 15; CDR3 protein: CASSLNPGSTGEQYF
D gene: TRBD2; J gene: TRBJ2-2; clone size: few; V gene: TRBV7-2; CDR3 length: 16; CDR3 protein: CASSPRGLLGTGELFF
D gene: NA; J gene: TRBJ1-1; clone size: once; V gene: TRBV9; CDR3 length: 15; CDR3 protein: CASSVVSRGVSEAFF
D gene: NA; J gene: TRBJ2-2; clone size: NA; V gene: TRBV11-2; CDR3 length: 15; CDR3 protein: CASSKTGRDTGELFF
D gene: TRBD2; J gene: TRBJ2-2; clone size: few; V gene: TRBV7-2; CDR3 length: 16; CDR3 protein: CASSLDGGANTGELFF
D gene: TRBD1; J gene: TRBJ2-7; clone size: once; V gene: TRBV2; CDR3 length: 13; CDR3 protein: CASSFDRVREQYF
D gene: TRBD2; J gene: TRBJ2-1; clone size: NA; V gene: TRBV20-1; CDR3 length: 15; CDR3 protein: CSARPLAGVYNEQFF
D gene: TRBD1; J gene: TRBJ2-7; clone size: few; V gene: TRBV5-1; CDR3 length: 15; CDR3 protein: CASSVYPGTEYEQYF
D gene: NA; J gene: TRBJ2-1; clone size: NA; V gene: TRBV5-1; CDR3 length: 14; CDR3 protein: CASSLTAPDNEQFF
D gene: NA; J gene: TRBJ1-1; clone size: NA; V gene: TRBV5-6; CDR3 length: 14; CDR3 protein: CASSPVGAGTEAFF
D gene: TRBD1; J gene: TRBJ2-7; clone size: many; V gene: TRBV14; CDR3 length: 13; CDR3 protein: CASSQDLRDRNVF
D gene: TRBD2; J gene: TRBJ2-1; clone size: NA; V gene: TRBV14; CDR3 length: 16; CDR3 protein: CASSRLAGGGPNQQFF
D gene: NA; J gene: TRBJ2-2; clone size: NA; V gene: TRBV6-1; CDR3 length: 15; CDR3 protein: CATGRTPPNTGELFF
D gene: NA; J gene: TRBJ2-1; clone size: few; V gene: TRBV5-6; CDR3 length: 15; CDR3 protein: CASRPPGLPSNEQFF
D gene: NA; J gene: TRBJ2-1; clone size: NA; V gene: TRBV12-3/TRBV12-4; CDR3 length: 15; CDR3 protein: CASSPLVSSYNEQFF
D gene: NA; J gene: TRBJ2-3; clone size: NA; V gene: TRBV20-1; CDR3 length: 14; CDR3 protein: CSARDPRKADTQYF
D gene: NA; J gene: TRBJ2-6; clone size: NA; V gene: TRBV5-1; CDR3 length: 15; CDR3 protein: CASSFKISGANVLTF
D gene: NA; J gene: TRBJ2-1; clone size: NA; V gene: TRBV6-1; CDR3 length: 14; CDR3 protein: CASSAGTRVGEQFF